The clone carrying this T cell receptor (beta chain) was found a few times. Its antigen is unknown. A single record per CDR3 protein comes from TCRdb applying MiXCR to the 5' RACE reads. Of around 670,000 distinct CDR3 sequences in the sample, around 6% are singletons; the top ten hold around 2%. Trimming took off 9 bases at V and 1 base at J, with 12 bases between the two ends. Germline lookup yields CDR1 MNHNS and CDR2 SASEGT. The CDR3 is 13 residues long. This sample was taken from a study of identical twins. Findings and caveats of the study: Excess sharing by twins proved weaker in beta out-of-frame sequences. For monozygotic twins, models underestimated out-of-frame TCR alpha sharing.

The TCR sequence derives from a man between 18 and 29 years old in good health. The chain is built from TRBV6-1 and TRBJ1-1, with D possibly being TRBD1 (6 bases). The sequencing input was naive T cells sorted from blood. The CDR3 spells CASMDRRNTEAFF. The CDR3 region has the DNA TGTGCCAGTATGGACAGACGGAACACTGAAGCTTTCTTT.